Below, 31 T cell receptor beta chains from the same sample are listed, as sequenced in a study of T-cell memory formation after mild COVID-19. One entry per CDR3 protein results from TCRdb running MiXCR on the 5' RACE reads. The data hold roughly 450,000 distinct CDR3 sequences, with about 18% observed a single time. The sequenced material came from PBMCs or a T cell subset sorted from them (not recorded which). The receptors come from an adult woman who had mild COVID-19 (a few samples of this study predate the infection). Cell type and time point are not known.

This rearrangement joins TRBV20-1 to TRBJ1-2; 10 positions agree with TRBD1. Germline CDR1 and CDR2: DFQATT and SNEGSKA (reference sequence). The CDR3 consists of 11 residues. The CDR3, as DNA: TGCAGCGCCGACAGGGGGCATGGCTACACCTTC. Translating it yields CSADRGHGYTF.

This clonotype turned up a few times. The J gene is TRBJ2-2, the V gene TRBV12-3 or TRBV12-4; tentatively, D is TRBD1 (6 bases). The CDR3 is made up of 17 amino acids. Trimming took off 3 bases at V and 2 bases at J, with 16 bases between the two ends. The DNA of the CDR3 is TGTGCCAGCAGTTTCTTATACCAGGGGAAAAACACCGGGGAGCTGTTTTTT. Translated: CASSFLYQGKNTGELFF.

This clonotype was seen a handful of times. The V call is TRBV24-1, the J call TRBJ2-2; no reliable D call. This CDR3 region has 15 residues. The V end was cut by 8 bases, the J end by 0 bases, with 12 bases between. Per germline, CDR1 KGHDR and CDR2 SFDVKD. CDR3 residues: CATTSRGPNTGELFF. CDR3 bases: TGTGCCACCACTTCGAGAGGCCCGAACACCGGGGAGCTGTTTTTT.

CDR3 in amino acids: CASSSLLVSGEGLSPLHF. The CDR3 nucleotides are TGTGCCAGCAGCTCCCTATTGGTATCGGGGGAGGGTCTTTCACCCCTCCACTTT. The chain employs TRBV7-8 and TRBJ1-6, with D maybe TRBD1 (5 bases). Germline-derived CDR1 and CDR2 are SGHVS and FQNEAQ. This CDR3 is 18 amino acids long. V lost 4 bases, J lost 9 bases, and 25 bases lay in between.

J is TRBJ1-5 and V is TRBV7-2, with 11 bases lining up with TRBD1. V gave up 5 bases and J gave up 3 bases; unmatched junction bases: 6. Germline-derived CDR1 and CDR2 are SGHTA and FQGNSA. The CDR3 covers 16 residues. The CDR3 is CASSPRTGGNNQPQHF. The CDR3 DNA reads as TGTGCCAGCAGCCCCCGGACAGGGGGCAACAATCAGCCCCAGCATTTT.

The rearrangement links TRBV6-6 to TRBJ2-7; TRBD2 agrees at 7 bases. This CDR3 region has 12 residues. Germline V gene data show CDR1 as MNHNY and CDR2 as SVGAGI (reference sequence). V gave up 8 bases and J gave up 7 bases; unmatched junction bases: 8. In nucleotides, the CDR3 is TGTGCCAGCGCGGCGGGAGTAGGAGAGCAGTACTTC. Its translation is CASAAGVGEQYF.

This clonotype was detected only a few times. This chain joins TRBV29-1 and TRBJ2-7, with D possibly TRBD1 on 7 matching bases. The CDR3 is 14 residues long. Trimming shortened V by 0 bases and J by 4 bases, and 13 bases separated the two germline ends. CDR1 SQVTM and CDR2 ANQGSEA come from the germline V gene. DNA for the CDR3: TGCAGCGTTGAAGAGGCAGGGGGGTTATACGAGCAGTACTTC. As protein: CSVEEAGGLYEQYF.

The chain carries TRBV2 and TRBJ2-7; D gene ambiguous. V was cut by 7 bases and J by 6 bases, with 10 bases left in between. Germline CDR1 and CDR2: SNHLY and FYNNEI. The CDR3 has 11 residues. CDR3: CASIGDSEQYF. In DNA form, the CDR3 reads TGTGCCAGCATTGGGGATTCCGAGCAGTACTTC.

This clonotype was recorded a few times. The V gene is TRBV7-9, the J gene TRBJ2-1; tentatively, D is TRBD1 or TRBD2 (5 bases each). The CDR3 totals 15 residues. Germline V lookup: CDR1 SEHNR, CDR2 FQNEAQ (reference sequence). The V and J ends lost 5 bases and 7 bases respectively, with 18 bases between them. The CDR3 loop reads CASSPRDLLGNEQFF. The CDR3, as DNA: TGTGCCAGCAGCCCCCGGGACCTCCTAGGGAATGAGCAGTTCTTC.

This clonotype came up a few times. The chain links TRBV28 to TRBJ2-3; D unclear. V lost 8 bases, J lost 3 bases, and 9 bases lay in between. This CDR3 contains 12 residues. Per the germline V gene, CDR1 is MDHEN and CDR2 is SYDVKM. CDR3 amino acids: CASSRLTDTQYF. Written as DNA, the CDR3 is TGTGCCAGCTCACGGTTGACAGATACGCAGTATTTT. Variable domain in full (rest from reference TRBV28 and TRBJ2-3): DVKVTQSSRYLVKRTGEKVFLECVQDMDHENMFWYRQDPGLGLRLIYFSYDVKMKEKGDIPEGYSVSREKKERFSLILESASTNQTSMYLCASSRLTDTQYFGPGTRLTVL.

In this sample, this clonotype turned up a few times. This sequence joins TRBV4-3 and TRBJ2-7; 9 nucleotides line up with TRBD1. The ends lost 3 bases at V and 2 bases at J; junction bases unmatched: 5. The germline gives CDR1 LGHNA, CDR2 YSLEER. The CDR3 runs to 15 residues. In DNA form, the CDR3 reads TGCGCCAGCAGCCAGGGGACAGGGCTTACCTACGAGCAGTACTTC. Protein: CASSQGTGLTYEQYF.

The rearrangement links TRBV28 to TRBJ2-7, with 7 bases aligning to TRBD1. This CDR3 is 15 amino acids long. V lost 4 bases, J lost 2 bases, and 8 bases stayed unmatched. Germline values: CDR1 MDHEN, CDR2 SYDVKM. The CDR3 region is CASSSAGTDPYEQYF. DNA for the CDR3: TGTGCCAGCAGTTCGGCCGGGACAGACCCCTACGAGCAGTACTTC.

This clonotype was observed a handful of times. This rearrangement joins TRBV20-1 to TRBJ2-7; D uncertain. V lost 5 bases and J lost 1, with 12 bases in between. CDR1 DFQATT and CDR2 SNEGSKA come from the germline V gene (reference sequence). The CDR3 is 13 residues long. The CDR3 DNA sequence: TGCAGTGCTCCCATCAGAGCTTCCTACGAGCAGTACTTC. This sequence encodes CSAPIRASYEQYF.

Many counts were recorded for this clonotype. The V and J genes are TRBV7-9 and TRBJ2-7, with D possibly matching TRBD2 (7 bases). V was pared by 5 bases and J by 6 bases, with 20 bases between. The germline gives CDR1 SEHNR, CDR2 FQNEAQ (reference sequence). CDR3 size: 15 residues. DNA for the CDR3: TGTGCCAGCAGCCTCGAGGGGGGGCGAGGTGCCGAGCAGTACTTC. As protein: CASSLEGGRGAEQYF.

The chain couples TRBV7-9 to TRBJ2-1; TRBD2 aligns across 7 bases. This CDR3 is 13 amino acids long. Germline trimming cut 11 bases from V and 4 bases from J; bases unmatched to any gene: 8. In germline, CDR1 is SEHNR, CDR2 FQNEAQ (reference sequence). For the CDR3, the DNA is TGTGCCTCCCGGAGCGGGAAATACAATGAGCAGTTCTTC. It codes for CASRSGKYNEQFF.

There are a few counts of this clonotype. The genes are TRBV6-1 and TRBJ2-5, with 12 bases aligning to TRBD2. The V and J ends lost 3 bases and 4 bases, in that order; junction bases with no gene match: 6. The CDR3 spans 16 residues. CDR1 and CDR2 from the germline V gene are MNHNS and SASEGT. CDR3 sequence reads: CASSDASGGVGETQYF. As DNA, the CDR3 is TGTGCCAGCAGTGATGCTAGCGGGGGGGTAGGAGAGACCCAGTACTTC.

The chain recombines TRBV7-3 with TRBJ2-1; D unresolved. Trimming removed 2 bases at V and 6 bases at J, with 5 bases between. From germline, CDR1 is SGHTA and CDR2 FQGTGA. This CDR3 is 12 amino acids long. In DNA, the CDR3 is TGTGCCAGCAGCTTAGACCCCAATGAGCAGTTCTTC. Translating it yields CASSLDPNEQFF.

This clonotype was seen many times. The chain is built from TRBV7-9 and TRBJ2-7; 8 bases map to TRBD1. The germline CDR1 and CDR2 sequences are SEHNR and FQNEAQ (reference sequence). J gave up 3 bases and V 5 bases, and 9 bases lay outside the gene matches. This CDR3 region has 15 residues. The CDR3 is CASSGTGQGFYEQYF. CDR3 coding DNA: TGTGCCAGCAGCGGTACCGGACAGGGCTTCTACGAGCAGTACTTC. Variable domain in full (rest from reference TRBV7-9 and TRBJ2-7): DTGVSQNPRHKITKRGQNVTFRCDPISEHNRLYWYRQTLGQGPEFLTYFQNEAQLEKSRLLSDRFSAERPKGSFSTLEIQRTEQGDSAMYLCASSGTGQGFYEQYFGPGTRLTVT.

Here the CDR3 reads CASSQNTRRGTEAFF. The CDR3 DNA follows: TGTGCCAGCTCACAAAATACCAGGAGGGGGACTGAAGCTTTCTTT. This sequence joins TRBV18 and TRBJ1-1, with D tentatively TRBD1 (6 bases). The V end lost 4 bases, the J end lost 5 bases, and 17 bases lay between the germline ends. CDR1 and CDR2 from the germline V gene are KGHSH and LQKENI. The CDR3 is made up of 15 amino acids.

This clonotype has more than one count but fewer than ten. The chain joins TRBV7-9 to TRBJ2-1; 14 nucleotides match TRBD2. The CDR3 loop spans 17 amino acids. Trimming cost V 4 bases and J 0 bases; bases outside gene matches: 2. The germline gives CDR1 SEHNR, CDR2 FQNEAQ (reference sequence). The CDR3 region is CASSSGTSGSSYNEQFF. Written as DNA, the CDR3 is TGTGCCAGCAGCTCCGGGACTAGCGGGAGCTCCTACAATGAGCAGTTCTTC.

This chain joins TRBV29-1 and TRBJ2-7, with TRBD2 identical over 10 bases. Germline loops: CDR1 SQVTM, CDR2 ANQGSEA. With V trimmed by 2 bases and J by 6 bases, 7 bases remained unmatched. The CDR3 is 14 amino acids. The CDR3 loop reads CSVEWLAGESEQYF. The CDR3 DNA sequence: TGCAGCGTTGAATGGCTAGCGGGAGAGAGCGAGCAGTACTTC.

The chain links TRBV5-4 to TRBJ2-1; TRBD2 matches 7 bases. Germline CDR1 is SGHNT and CDR2 is YYREEE (reference sequence). This CDR3 contains 15 residues. After removal of 3 bases from V and 1 base from J, the junction contained 4 bases not matched to a gene. The CDR3 sequence is CASSSAGYSYNEQFF. The CDR3, as DNA: TGTGCCAGCAGCTCAGCGGGATATTCCTACAATGAGCAGTTCTTC.

This clonotype showed up just a few times. The chain is built from TRBV5-5 and TRBJ2-1; possibly TRBD2 for D (6 bases). CDR3 length equals 14 residues. Trimming took 0 bases from V and 5 from J, leaving 9 bases between them. Germline V gene lookup returns CDR1 SGHKS and CDR2 YYEKEE (reference sequence). The CDR3 DNA reads TGTGCCAGCAGCTTGGCCCTAGCGAACAATGAGCAGTTCTTC. This sequence encodes CASSLALANNEQFF.

The V and J genes are TRBV6-1 and TRBJ2-1, with TRBD1 identical over 7 bases. The CDR3 is 16 amino acids. With 7 bases clipped from V and 3 bases from J, the junction kept 12 bases outside the gene matches. CDR1 is MNHNS and CDR2 is SASEGT in the germline V gene. This CDR3 is CASTPRGRPNYNEQFF. In nucleotides, the CDR3 is TGTGCCAGCACCCCGAGGGGGCGGCCAAACTACAATGAGCAGTTCTTC.

This chain uses TRBV6-1 with TRBJ1-6; TRBD1 agrees at 12 bases. The junction had 5 bases not matched to a gene; V was cut back by 7 bases and J by 4 bases. Germline V CDR1 and CDR2: MNHNS, SASEGT. The CDR3 has 16 residues. The CDR3 protein is CASTGGQGAYNSPLHF. The CDR3 DNA is TGTGCCAGCACCGGGGGACAGGGGGCTTATAATTCACCCCTCCACTTT.

This clonotype has a handful of counts. CDR3 residues: CASRPDRGPYEQYF. DNA of the CDR3: TGTGCCAGCAGACCTGACAGGGGGCCCTACGAGCAGTACTTC. The chain has TRBV2 and TRBJ2-7, with 10 bases identical to TRBD1. V dropped 6 bases and J dropped 2; count of bases not matched to a gene: 4. Germline assignment: CDR1 SNHLY and CDR2 FYNNEI. This CDR3 is 14 amino acids long.

This clonotype was found a few times. The chain has TRBV5-1 and TRBJ2-2; 9 bases are shared with TRBD2. Germline values: CDR1 SGHRS, CDR2 YFSETQ. The ends lost 5 bases at V and 6 bases at J; junction bases unmatched: 8. This CDR3 contains 15 residues. The CDR3 nucleotides read TGCGCCAGCAGAGCCGGGACTAGCAACTCCGGGGAGCTGTTTTTT. Its translation: CASRAGTSNSGELFF.

This rearrangement joins TRBV12-5 to TRBJ2-1; no definite D call. V dropped 3 bases and J dropped 4 bases, with 19 bases sitting between them. The V gene's germline CDR1 is LGHNT and CDR2 FRNRAP. This CDR3 region has 17 residues. As DNA, the CDR3 is TGTGCTAGTGGTTTACAAAGGTACCCCCGGGTGTACAATGAGCAGTTCTTC. Encoded protein: CASGLQRYPRVYNEQFF.

This chain joins TRBV7-9 and TRBJ2-1; D not certain. Germline CDR1 reads SEHNR; CDR2 reads FQNEAQ (reference sequence). V lost 2 bases and J lost 0, with 11 bases in between. This CDR3 has 16 amino acids. CDR3 protein: CASSLNRGGSYNEQFF. The CDR3 DNA is TGTGCCAGCAGCTTAAATCGCGGCGGCTCCTACAATGAGCAGTTCTTC.

The gene calls are TRBV3-1 and TRBJ2-1; 11 positions agree with TRBD2. CDR1 is LGHDT and CDR2 is YNNKEL in the germline V gene (reference sequence). The junction had 4 bases not matched to a gene; V was cut back by 3 bases and J by 3 bases. This CDR3 has 16 amino acids. CDR3 sequence reads: CASSHLGTSGYNEQFF. Written as DNA, the CDR3 is TGTGCCAGCAGCCACCTCGGGACTAGCGGCTACAATGAGCAGTTCTTC.

This clonotype was observed a handful of times. The chain joins TRBV6-5 to TRBJ2-7, with D perhaps matching TRBD2 (6 bases). This CDR3 is built from 13 residues. CDR1 and CDR2 (germline): MNHEY, SVGAGI. V was cut by 7 bases and J by 6 bases, with 16 bases left in between. The CDR3 is CASNTAGRSEQYF. The CDR3 DNA reads TGTGCCAGCAATACGGCGGGGAGGAGCGAGCAGTACTTC.